This T cell receptor beta chain was profiled in a study of blood T cell repertoires in COVID-19. Sequencing was performed with immunoSEQ multiplex PCR; in TCRdb, only in-frame clones are kept and a portion is missing. The sample comprises fewer than 350,000 clones, approximately 81% of which are singletons, and around 1.9% rests with the top ten. Germline V gene sequence: CDR1 MNHEY, CDR2 SVGAGI. The ends were cut back, 10 bases at V and 0 bases at J, with 13 bases in the middle. This CDR3 is built from 14 residues. Across 24 US areas, participants ranged in age from about 18 to 100 years. Contact with a PCR-confirmed or clinician-diagnosed COVID-19 case occurred within 2 weeks of entry.

The clonotype was recovered from a woman in her 30s who had been exposed to COVID-19. This chain links TRBV6-5 with TRBJ2-1; D unresolved. Sequencing was done on a sample of PBMCs or T cells enriched from blood (not recorded which). For the CDR3, the DNA is TGTGCCACCTCCCCTTTGAGCTCCTACAATGAGCAGTTCTTC. This codes for CATSPLSSYNEQFF.